The rows below give T cell receptor beta chains drawn from one sample of a study of response to subunit inactivated influenza vaccine. TCRdb fed the RT-PCR reads into MiXCR, producing one record per CDR3 protein. The sample holds 530,000 or so distinct CDR3 sequences, about 25% seen once. Sequenced here: CD4+ T cells sorted from PBMCs, sampled less than 6 days after vaccination. The receptors originated from a man in his fifties or sixties who received an inactivated influenza vaccine. Each CDR3 is given with its conserved first and last residue. The D gene is left open where the match is weak. Clone size is shown for a subset of rows, as once, few, many or a class of expanded clone.

TRBD2 few TRBJ2-5 TRBV20-1 TGCAGTGCTAGTCGTAGCGGGAGGCAAGAGACCCAGTACTTC CSASRSGRQETQYF
TRBD1 . TRBJ2-5 TRBV12-3/TRBV12-4 TGTGCCAGCAGACTGACCGGGACAGCCGGGGAGACCCAGTACTTC CASRLTGTAGETQYF
TRBD1 . TRBJ1-1 TRBV5-1 TGCGCCAGCAGGCAGGGACAGGGAATGAACACTGAAGCTTTCTTT CASRQGQGMNTEAFF
. few TRBJ1-1 TRBV12-3/TRBV12-4 TGTGCCAGCAGTTTTGGTGGGCCGGGGGCTGAAGCTTTCTTT CASSFGGPGAEAFF
TRBD1 . TRBJ1-2 TRBV4-3 TGCGCCAGCAGCCAAGAAGGCCCAGGGGGTAATTATGGCTACACCTTC CASSQEGPGGNYGYTF
TRBD1 once TRBJ2-7 TRBV15 TGTGCCACCAGCCGAGACAGGGGGGTCGACGAGCAGTACTTC CATSRDRGVDEQYF
. few TRBJ2-5 TRBV12-3/TRBV12-4 TGTGCCAGCAGTTTATGGCAGCAAGAGACCCAGTACTTC CASSLWQQETQYF
. . TRBJ2-2 TRBV3-1 TGTGCCAGCAGCCAGCAGGGAATCGGGGAGCTGTTTTTT CASSQQGIGELFF
TRBD2 . TRBJ2-3 TRBV12-3/TRBV12-4 TGTGCCTTCTGTTTGCCAGCGGGGGGGCCCCTGAGCACAGATACGCAGTATTTT CAFCLPAGGPLSTDTQYF
TRBD1 . TRBJ1-4 TRBV29-1 TGCAGCGTTGAATATGGGGACAGGGAGCGTGAAAAACTGTTTTTT CSVEYGDREREKLFF
TRBD1 few TRBJ2-5 TRBV7-9 TGTGCCAGCAGCTTTTTGTCCTACCGGGACAGTCAAGAGACCCAGTACTTC CASSFLSYRDSQETQYF
. . TRBJ2-7 TRBV19 TGTGCCAGTAGCATTACTCGGGCCGCCTTTGACCACGAGCAGTACTTC CASSITRAAFDHEQYF
TRBD1 . TRBJ2-2 TRBV29-1 TGCAGCATGCGACAGGGCGCGAACACCGGGGAGCTGTTTTTT CSMRQGANTGELFF
. . TRBJ1-1 TRBV7-6 TGTGCCAGCAGGATGGGGGACCTGAACACTGAAGCTTTCTTT CASRMGDLNTEAFF
TRBD2 many TRBJ2-3 TRBV20-1 TGCAGTGCCAGTAGCGGGAGGGAAGATACGCAGTATTTT CSASSGREDTQYF
TRBD2 . TRBJ2-1 TRBV6-2/TRBV6-3 TGTGCCAGCAGTACCAACCCCGGGACTAGCGGGAGAGCCGGTGAGCAGTTCTTC CASSTNPGTSGRAGEQFF
. few TRBJ2-2 TRBV20-1 TGCAGCACAAGGCCGAGACACAACACCGGGGAGCTGTTTTTT CSTRPRHNTGELFF
. few TRBJ2-5 TRBV7-2 TGTGCCAGCAGCTTACATGGGAAGGAGACCCAGTACTTC CASSLHGKETQYF
TRBD2 once TRBJ2-3 TRBV20-1 TGCAGTGCTTCGGGACTAGCGGGATCTAGCACAGATACGCAGTATTTT CSASGLAGSSTDTQYF
. few TRBJ2-3 TRBV5-1 TGCGCCAGCAGCTTGGACAGTTATACGCAGTATTTT CASSLDSYTQYF
. . TRBJ1-2 TRBV3-1 TGTGCCAGCAGCCAAGTCCCCCGGTATGGCTACACCTTC CASSQVPRYGYTF
. . TRBJ2-7 TRBV27 TGTGCCAGCAGTTTATACAGAAGCTACGAGCAGTACTTC CASSLYRSYEQYF
TRBD1 many TRBJ2-1 TRBV28 TGTGCCAGCAGCAGACAGGGTATGAGCAATGAGCAGTTCTTC CASSRQGMSNEQFF
TRBD1 few TRBJ2-1 TRBV15 TGTGCCACCAGCAGCGGGACAGGGGGAACTTTCAGGGAGCAGTTCTTC CATSSGTGGTFREQFF
. . TRBJ2-3 TRBV7-9 TGTGCCAGCAGCCCACCGTCCGCAGATACGCAGTATTTT CASSPPSADTQYF
TRBD1 few TRBJ2-1 TRBV7-8 TGTGCCAGCAGCACGAGGGGACAGAGCTCCTACAATGAGCAGTTCTTC CASSTRGQSSYNEQFF
. many TRBJ2-1 TRBV9 TGTGCCAGCAGCGTAGGGGGGGAGTCTGAGCAGTTCTTC CASSVGGESEQFF
. few TRBJ2-3 TRBV5-1 TGCGCCAGCAGCTTGGCTTCCAGGCGTGAAGATACGCAGTATTTT CASSLASRREDTQYF
TRBD2 . TRBJ2-2 TRBV27 TGTGCCAGCAGCCGGACTAGCGGGACGACACCAGCGAACACCGGGGAGCTGTTTTTT CASSRTSGTTPANTGELFF
. few TRBJ1-6 TRBV7-6 TGTGCCAGCAGCTTACAGAATTCATCCCTCCACTTT CASSLQNSSLHF
. . TRBJ1-2 TRBV12-3/TRBV12-4 TGTGCCAGCAGCAGCAAACACCGAAACTATGGCTACACCTTC CASSSKHRNYGYTF